Listed here are 24 T cell receptor beta chains from one sample, sequenced in a study of vaccination effects on CD4 cells after COVID-19. Antigen-specific CD4+ T cells were expanded (with viral peptide pools) by the ViraFEST assay ahead of sequencing. Culture proceeded for 10 days, and CD4+ T cells were then isolated. Documented for the person is a PCR-confirmed SARS-CoV-2 infection occurring between March and December 2020. No cognate antigen is known for these TCRs. The table came from immunoSEQ multiplex PCR; TCRdb's copy has only in-frame clones and leaves some out. The sample lists tens of thousands of clones; around 75% were seen once. The input for sequencing was CD4+ T cells from PBMCs cultured with a peptide pool, taken before COVID-19 vaccination. These receptors came from a human donor who had a prior SARS-CoV-2 infection.

The chain joins TRBV5-1 to TRBJ2-5; possible D gene TRBD2, 6 bases. Deletions cut 0 bases from V and 5 bases from J, with 11 bases between. Germline V lookup: CDR1 SGHRS, CDR2 YFSETQ. This CDR3 comprises 14 residues. The CDR3 loop is CASSLAGRWETQYF. The CDR3 DNA follows: TGCGCCAGCAGCTTGGCAGGGAGGTGGGAGACCCAGTACTTC.

The chain employs TRBV7-9 and TRBJ2-3, with D unclear. This CDR3 is built from 15 residues. The V and J ends lost 2 bases and 0 bases respectively, with 9 bases between them. CDR1 is SEHNR, CDR2 FQNEAQ, per germline (reference sequence). The CDR3 is CASSLLHPSTDTQYF. The CDR3 DNA reads TGTGCCAGCAGCTTACTCCATCCCAGCACAGATACGCAGTATTTT.

The chain combines TRBV6-2 or TRBV6-3 with TRBJ1-5; a weak D match, TRBD1 (6 bases). The V end lost 5 bases, the J end lost 5 bases, and 13 bases lay between the germline ends. From germline, CDR1 is MNHEY and CDR2 SVGEGT. CDR3 length: 14 residues. Here the CDR3 reads CASSAQGWYQPQHF. As DNA, the CDR3 is TGTGCCAGCAGTGCACAGGGTTGGTATCAGCCCCAGCATTTT.

This sequence joins TRBV2 and TRBJ1-3; 7 bases map to TRBD1. This CDR3 contains 14 residues. Germline loops: CDR1 SNHLY, CDR2 FYNNEI. J gave up 4 bases and V 5 bases, and 5 bases lay outside the gene matches. Here the CDR3 reads CASSLQGPGNTIYF. The CDR3 DNA reads as TGTGCCAGCAGTTTACAGGGGCCGGGAAACACCATATATTTT.

This sequence joins TRBV7-2 and TRBJ1-5; TRBD1 matches 9 bases. Trimming at V came to 3 bases and at J to 14 bases, leaving 5 bases not matched to a gene. This CDR3 has 12 amino acids. Germline-derived CDR1 and CDR2 are SGHTA and FQGNSA. The CDR3 loop reads CASSFLTGGKHF. DNA of the CDR3: TGTGCCAGCAGCTTTTTGACAGGGGGTAAGCATTTT.

This clone was counted a few times. J is TRBJ1-5 and V is TRBV14; TRBD1 aligns across 7 bases. Germline CDR1 SGHDN, CDR2 FVKESK. Trimming cost V 0 bases and J 3 bases; bases outside gene matches: 11. This CDR3 region has 18 residues. This chain's CDR3 is CASSQDRSETGINQPQHF. The CDR3 nucleotides read TGTGCCAGCAGCCAAGATCGATCCGAGACAGGGATCAATCAGCCCCAGCATTTT.

V is TRBV7-3 and J is TRBJ2-6; D tentatively fits TRBD1 or TRBD2 (5 bases each). V was trimmed by 4 bases and J by 0 bases, leaving 10 bases between them. From germline, CDR1 is SGHTA and CDR2 FQGTGA. This CDR3 spans 16 amino acids. This CDR3 is CASSWDRASGANVLTF. The CDR3 nucleotides are TGTGCCAGCAGCTGGGACCGTGCCTCTGGGGCCAACGTCCTGACTTTC.

This chain links TRBV5-1 with TRBJ2-3; 7 bases agree with TRBD1. The CDR3 spans 15 residues. Germline loops: CDR1 SGHRS, CDR2 YFSETQ. The J segment lost 0 bases and the V segment lost 4 bases, leaving 5 bases of the junction unmatched. In nucleotides, the CDR3 is TGCGCCAGCAGCCCCCCGGGACAGAGCACAGATACGCAGTATTTT. Protein sequence: CASSPPGQSTDTQYF.

This chain uses TRBV5-8 with TRBJ1-5; no clear D. The germline CDR1 and CDR2 sequences are SGHTS and YDEGEE. This CDR3 is built from 12 residues. Trimming left V 6 bases short and J 7 bases short, with 11 bases between. The CDR3 region has the DNA TGTGCCAGCAACCGTGATTTGCAGCCCCAGCATTTT. Protein: CASNRDLQPQHF.

V and J are TRBV5-1 and TRBJ2-1, with TRBD2 matching over 16 bases. CDR1 and CDR2 (germline): SGHRS, YFSETQ. V was pared by 4 bases and J by 4 bases, with 5 bases of the junction left unmatched. This CDR3 is built from 17 residues. The CDR3 protein is CASSLGLAGGRYNEQFF. The CDR3, as DNA: TGCGCCAGCAGCCTGGGACTAGCGGGGGGGAGATACAATGAGCAGTTCTTC.

The chain carries TRBV6-5 and TRBJ2-2, with TRBD1 matching over 7 bases. The trim removed 7 bases at V and 4 bases at J, leaving 9 bases unmatched. The CDR3 has 15 residues. Germline V gives CDR1 MNHEY, CDR2 SVGAGI. CDR3: CASTLKGASTGELFF. In DNA, the CDR3 is TGTGCCAGCACCCTAAAGGGGGCAAGCACCGGGGAGCTGTTTTTT.

This clone was seen a single time. This chain connects TRBV14 to TRBJ2-3; D is unclear. The CDR3 is made up of 15 amino acids. Germline CDR1 reads SGHDN; CDR2 reads FVKESK. Trimming took 4 bases from V and 0 from J, leaving 11 bases between them. CDR3 loop: CASSLTITSTDTQYF. The CDR3 coding sequence is TGTGCCAGCAGCCTTACCATTACTAGCACAGATACGCAGTATTTT.

The chain combines TRBV3-1 (or the pseudogene TRBV3-2) with TRBJ1-3; 9 bases match TRBD1. Germline CDR1 reads LGHDT; CDR2 reads YNNKEL (reference sequence). V was clipped by 5 bases and J by 0 bases; unmatched bases: 5. The CDR3 length is 16 residues. CDR3: CASSGRDRVSGNTIYF. The CDR3 DNA follows: TGTGCCAGCAGCGGAAGGGACAGGGTCTCTGGAAACACCATATATTTT.

This chain joins TRBV11-3 and TRBJ2-3; perhaps TRBD2 as D (6 bases). The CDR3 loop spans 14 amino acids. Germline lookup yields CDR1 SGHNT and CDR2 YENEEA. V shed 3 bases and J shed 1 base, with 8 bases lying between them. The chain's CDR3 is CASSLEGGTDTQYF. Here the CDR3 DNA reads TGTGCCAGCAGCTTGGAGGGAGGCACAGATACGCAGTATTTT.

This clone has more than one count but fewer than ten. This chain joins TRBV7-8 and TRBJ2-1; a weak D match, TRBD1 (5 bases). Germline lookup yields CDR1 SGHVS and CDR2 FQNEAQ. This CDR3 has 16 amino acids. V shed 4 bases and J shed 9 bases, with 22 bases lying between them. CDR3 nucleotides: TGTGCCAGCAGCTCCCGACTGCTGACAGTTTTTGGTGAGCAGTTCTTC. The encoded protein is CASSSRLLTVFGEQFF. The variable domain in full, with the rest retrieved from reference TRBV7-8 and TRBJ2-1, is GAGVSQSPRYKVAKRGQDVALRCDPISGHVSLFWYQQALGQGPEFLTYFQNEAQLDKSGLPSDRFFAERPEGSVSTLKIQRTQQEDSAVYLCASSSRLLTVFGEQFFGPGTRLTVL.

This clone was seen only once. The rearrangement uses TRBV11-3 and TRBJ2-3; 7 bases align to TRBD2. The CDR3 sequence is 17 residues long. Germline V gene lookup returns CDR1 SGHNT and CDR2 YENEEA. The V gene end was trimmed by 1 base and the J gene end by 4 bases; junction bases not matched to a gene: 11. The CDR3 spells CASSLGMTGLLADTQYF. The DNA for the CDR3 is TGTGCCAGCAGCTTAGGAATGACGGGACTACTCGCAGATACGCAGTATTTT.

The chain joins TRBV3-1 (or the pseudogene TRBV3-2) to TRBJ1-1, with D uncertain. This CDR3 is built from 14 residues. Germline lookup yields CDR1 LGHDT and CDR2 YNNKEL (reference sequence). V was trimmed by 2 bases and J by 11 bases, leaving 18 bases between them. The CDR3 protein is CASSQRGGGLRAFF. The CDR3 DNA follows: TGTGCCAGCAGCCAACGAGGTGGTGGGTTGCGGGCTTTCTTT.

The rearrangement uses TRBV7-3 and TRBJ2-1; 7 bases are shared with TRBD2. CDR3 length: 18 residues. Looked up from germline, CDR1 is SGHTA and CDR2 is FQGTGA. V lost 0 bases to trimming and J lost 2 bases; unmatched junction nucleotides: 10. In DNA form, the CDR3 reads TGTGCCAGCAGCTTAACCCCGGGACTACCCTATGCCTACAATGAGCAGTTCTTC. Translated: CASSLTPGLPYAYNEQFF. Full variable domain (remainder filled in from reference TRBV7-3 and TRBJ2-1): GAGVSQTPSNKVTEKGKYVELRCDPISGHTALYWYRQSLGQGPEFLIYFQGTGAADDSGLPNDRFFAVRPEGSVSTLKIQRTERGDSAVYLCASSLTPGLPYAYNEQFFGPGTRLTVL.

Here the CDR3 DNA reads TGTGCCAGCAGCTTAGCGATAGCGGTACCCGGGGAGCTGTTTTTT. This translates into CASSLAIAVPGELFF. This chain uses TRBV7-2 with TRBJ2-2; tentatively, D is TRBD2 (6 bases). Trimming removed 0 bases from V and 6 bases from J, with 11 bases in between. This CDR3 spans 15 amino acids. CDR1 and CDR2 from the germline V gene are SGHTA and FQGNSA.

The chain has TRBV2 and TRBJ2-2; TRBD1 might be the D (6 bases). In germline, CDR1 is SNHLY, CDR2 FYNNEI. The CDR3 is made up of 13 amino acids. Between the trimmed V and J ends, which lost 2 bases and 6 bases, there was a span of 7 bases. The CDR3 spells CASSEQGSGELFF. CDR3 nucleotides: TGTGCCAGCAGTGAACAGGGGTCCGGGGAGCTGTTTTTT.

The chain joins TRBV18 to TRBJ2-1, with 7 bases that match TRBD2. V dropped 3 bases and J dropped 3; count of bases not matched to a gene: 8. Germline CDR1 KGHSH, CDR2 LQKENI. This CDR3 comprises 16 residues. For the CDR3, the DNA is TGTGCCAGCTCACCCGGGGGAGGGATACGCTACAATGAGCAGTTCTTC. Encoded protein: CASSPGGGIRYNEQFF.

With regard to this clone: The junction shows a germline mismatch at one end, possibly a read error. V is TRBV3-1 (or the pseudogene TRBV3-2) and J is TRBJ2-3, with 10 bases aligning to TRBD1. Germline values: CDR1 LGHDT, CDR2 YNNKEL (reference sequence). The CDR3 covers 11 residues. Written as DNA, the CDR3 is TGTGCCAGCAGTTCCGGGACAGGGGCCCTTTTT. It encodes CASSSGTGALF.

V gene TRBV5-4 combines with J gene TRBJ2-3; 7 nucleotides agree with TRBD1. This CDR3 spans 13 amino acids. Germline assignment: CDR1 SGHNT and CDR2 YYREEE (reference sequence). V lost 4 bases and J lost 5; bases outside the gene matches: 4. The chain's CDR3 is CASSLQGKDTQYF. As DNA, the CDR3 is TGTGCCAGCAGCCTACAGGGGAAAGATACGCAGTATTTT.

The rearrangement links TRBV12-5 to TRBJ2-7, with 8 bases matching TRBD1. The V gene end was trimmed by 2 bases and the J gene end by 0 bases; junction bases not matched to a gene: 6. This CDR3 is 16 amino acids long. CDR1 is LGHNT and CDR2 is FRNRAP in the germline V gene. The CDR3 sequence: CASGLLTGGSSYEQYF. The CDR3 region has the DNA TGTGCTAGTGGTTTGCTCACAGGGGGTTCCTCCTACGAGCAGTACTTC. The complete variable domain, with remaining parts taken from reference TRBV12-5 and TRBJ2-7, reads DARVTQTPRHKVTEMGQEVTMRCQPILGHNTVFWYRQTMMQGLELLAYFRNRAPLDDSGMPKDRFSAEMPDATLATLKIQPSEPRDSAVYFCASGLLTGGSSYEQYFGPGTRLTVT.